These T cell receptor beta chains were read from a single sample in a study of shared clonotypes between healthy human individuals. Repertoires were generated with immunoSEQ multiplex PCR, while TCRdb's copy carries only in-frame clones and drops some. The data show about 1.1 million clones, roughly 80% seen once. The specimen was memory CD4+ T cells from PBMCs. The receptors were sampled from a man younger than 30 in good health. Some clones in this sample may be carry-over from other donors' samples. Both conserved end residues are part of each CDR3. A D gene is named only where the DNA matches it firmly. Expanded clones get a size class; other rows say once, few or many, or leave the size out.

TRBD1 | TRBJ2-7 | - | TRBV7-6 | TGTGCCAGCAGCACGCGGACAGGGAACGACGAGCAGTACTTC | CASSTRTGNDEQYF
- | TRBJ2-7 | - | TRBV7-4 | TGTGCCAGCAGCACCCCGCACAGGAGGGGCGAGCAGTACTTC | CASSTPHRRGEQYF
TRBD2 | TRBJ2-7 | - | TRBV7-2 | TGTGCCAGCAGCTACGGACTAGCGGGAGGCTCTGAGCAGTACTTC | CASSYGLAGGSEQYF
- | TRBJ2-3 | - | TRBV27 | TGTGCCAGCAGTATTAGTCCAGCGGCCCCGTTAACGCAGTATTTT | CASSISPAAPLTQYF
TRBD2 | TRBJ2-3 | - | TRBV7-2 | TGTGCCAGCAGCTTCGCCGGCGGACTAGCGGGAGCAGATACGCAGTATTTT | CASSFAGGLAGADTQYF
- | TRBJ2-1 | - | TRBV5-1 | TGCGCCAGCAGCCCCCCGGCGGGGAGCTCCTACAATGAGCAGTTCTTC | CASSPPAGSSYNEQFF
TRBD2 | TRBJ2-1 | - | TRBV6-5 | TGTGCCAGCACCAGGTCGGGAGGCTACAATGAGCAGTTCTTC | CASTRSGGYNEQFF
- | TRBJ2-5 | - | TRBV2 | TGTGCCAGCCGTAGGGGAGACTCGAACTTGGAGACCCAGTACTTC | CASRRGDSNLETQYF
- | TRBJ1-5 | - | TRBV19 | TGTGCCAGTACGCGGGGGGGCGCGGGGACTAGCAATCAGCCCCAGCATTTT | CASTRGGAGTSNQPQHF
TRBD2 | TRBJ2-7 | few | TRBV29-1 | TGCAGCGTGGGACTAGCGGGAGACGAGCAGTACTTC | CSVGLAGDEQYF
- | TRBJ1-3 | - | TRBV5-1 | TGCGCCAGCAGCTTGTCAGGAGTTGGAAACACCATATATTTT | CASSLSGVGNTIYF
- | TRBJ2-5 | - | TRBV5-1 | TGCGCCAGCAGCACCGGGGAAGTGGAGACCCAGTACTTC | CASSTGEVETQYF
- | TRBJ2-5 | - | TRBV14 | TGTGCCAGCAGCCCCAGGGCTAGCAGGAACCAAGAGACCCAGTACTTC | CASSPRASRNQETQYF
TRBD2 | TRBJ2-5 | - | TRBV30 | TGTGCCTGGAGTGCGGGACTAGCGTTGCGGGAAGAGACCCAGTACTTC | CAWSAGLALREETQYF
- | TRBJ2-7 | - | TRBV5-1 | TGCGCCAGCAGCTTGGGGCTAAAAGACGAGCAGTACTTC | CASSLGLKDEQYF
- | TRBJ1-2 | - | TRBV9 | TGTGCCAGCAGCGCCGGACGGGACTATGGCTACACCTTC | CASSAGRDYGYTF
TRBD2 | TRBJ2-1 | - | TRBV9 | TGTGCCAGCAGCGTAGATAGCGGGGTTTCCGATGAGCAGTTCTTC | CASSVDSGVSDEQFF
- | TRBJ2-7 | - | TRBV10-3 | TGTGCCATCAGTGAACAATTTCAGCAGTACTTC | CAISEQFQQYF
TRBD1 | TRBJ2-7 | many | TRBV11-2 | TGTGCCAGCAGCTTCGCCTATGGACAGGGCAGCGAGCAGTACTTC | CASSFAYGQGSEQYF
- | TRBJ2-1 | - | TRBV28 | TGTGCCTCCCTGGGGAGGATAGGAAATGAGCAGTTCTTC | CASLGRIGNEQFF
- | TRBJ1-5 | - | TRBV2 | TGTGCCAGCAGTGAACGACTGGTATTAGGGGGACAGCCCCAGCATTTT | CASSERLVLGGQPQHF
TRBD1 | TRBJ2-7 | - | TRBV5-1 | TGCGCCAGCAGCTTGCAAGGGACAGCCTCATACGAGCAGTACTTC | CASSLQGTASYEQYF
- | TRBJ2-5 | - | TRBV11-1 | TGTGCCAGCAGCTACACGGTAGCGGTTCAAGAGACCCAGTACTTC | CASSYTVAVQETQYF
TRBD1 | TRBJ1-4 | - | TRBV11-2 | TGTGCCAGCAGCCGGGACAGGGCATATGAAAAACTGTTTTTT | CASSRDRAYEKLFF
- | TRBJ2-4 | - | TRBV28 | TGTGCCAGCAGTTGGGGACGGCTAGCCAAAAACATTCAGTACTTC | CASSWGRLAKNIQYF
- | TRBJ1-2 | - | TRBV28 | TGTGCCAGCAGTTTAGACACGGACTATGGCTACACCTTC | CASSLDTDYGYTF
- | TRBJ2-5 | - | TRBV28 | TGTGCCAGCAGTTTATGGGCGGGGGAGACCCAGTACTTC | CASSLWAGETQYF
- | TRBJ2-1 | - | TRBV7-9 | TGTGCCAGCAGCTTACGGAGGGACCTATACCACAATGAGCAGTTCTTC | CASSLRRDLYHNEQFF
TRBD2 | TRBJ2-7 | - | TRBV28 | TGTGCCAGCAGCCCGGGCGGCAGGGGGGCTAGCGGGAGCCGCGAGCAGTACTTC | CASSPGGRGASGSREQYF
- | TRBJ2-3 | - | TRBV5-4 | TGTGCCAGCAGCTCAAGCAGCTACACAGATACGCAGTATTTT | CASSSSSYTDTQYF
- | TRBJ2-7 | - | TRBV19 | TGTGCCAGTAGACACCCGGACTCCTACGAGCAGTACTTC | CASRHPDSYEQYF
- | TRBJ1-5 | - | TRBV6-1 | TGTGCCAGCAGGGTGACTCGGAGTCAGCCCCAGCATTTT | CASRVTRSQPQHF
TRBD1 | TRBJ2-1 | - | TRBV7-2 | TGTGCCAGCAGCTTGACAGGGAATATACAATACAATGAGCAGTTCTTC | CASSLTGNIQYNEQFF
- | TRBJ2-5 | - | TRBV18 | TGTGCCAGCTCACCGTTGGAGGGGGCCGGAGAGACCCAGTACTTC | CASSPLEGAGETQYF
- | TRBJ2-1 | - | TRBV5-1 | TGCGCCAGCAGCTTGGTATGGGGGTCAGGCAATGAGCAGTTCTTC | CASSLVWGSGNEQFF
- | TRBJ2-3 | - | TRBV28 | TGTGCCAGCAGTTTCATCTTCGGCCCCGACACAGATACGCAGTATTTT | CASSFIFGPDTDTQYF
- | TRBJ1-2 | few | TRBV10-3 | TGTGCCATCAGTGAGACAGGGACGGCCGGCTACACCTTC | CAISETGTAGYTF
TRBD2 | TRBJ2-1 | - | TRBV14 | TGTGCCAGCAGCCCTCTAGCGGGAGGGGTCCTATACAATGAGCAGTTCTTC | CASSPLAGGVLYNEQFF
- | TRBJ2-1 | - | TRBV6-5 | TGTGCCAGCAGTTATCAACCCGGGGCGATAAATGAGCAGTTCTTC | CASSYQPGAINEQFF
- | TRBJ2-7 | - | TRBV2 | TGTGCCAGCATCAATTACCACGAGCAGTACTTC | CASINYHEQYF
- | TRBJ2-1 | - | TRBV5-1 | TGCGCCAGCAGCTTAGGACAGAACTACAATGAGCAGTTCTTC | CASSLGQNYNEQFF
TRBD2 | TRBJ2-6 | - | TRBV30 | TGTGCCTGGAGTGAAACTAGCGGGATGGGTGGGGCCAACGTCCTGACTTTC | CAWSETSGMGGANVLTF
- | TRBJ1-1 | once | TRBV7-2 | TGTGCCAGCAGCTTTCGCAGGGTGGAGAACACTAAAGCTTTCTTT | CASSFRRVENTKAFF
- | TRBJ1-1 | many | TRBV28 | TGTGCCAGCAGAAGGTGGGGGGAGAACACTGAAGCTTTCTTT | CASRRWGENTEAFF
TRBD1 | TRBJ2-7 | - | TRBV7-9 | TGTGCCAGCAGCTTAGCTGGGACAGGGGGCGAGCAGTACTTC | CASSLAGTGGEQYF
- | TRBJ2-3 | - | TRBV29-1 | TGCAGCGTTGAAGGTAGGAGTGCCACAGATACGCAGTATTTT | CSVEGRSATDTQYF
TRBD1 | TRBJ2-2 | - | TRBV7-3 | TGTGCCAGCAGCCCATGGGGGACAGCGACCGGGGAGCTGTTTTTT | CASSPWGTATGELFF
TRBD2 | TRBJ2-7 | - | TRBV11-2 | TGTGCCAGCAGCTTAGGCGGGGGATCGTTCGGCGAGCAGTACTTC | CASSLGGGSFGEQYF
TRBD1 | TRBJ1-1 | once | TRBV5-4 | TGTGCCAGCAGCTTTCGGGACAGCGGGACTGAAGCTTTCTTT | CASSFRDSGTEAFF
- | TRBJ2-1 | - | TRBV21-1 | TGTGCCGGGGGGAATGGGGTGGGCAGGTCCTCCTACAATGAGCAGTTCTTC | CAGGNGVGRSSYNEQFF
TRBD2 | TRBJ2-5 | many | TRBV4-1 | TGCGCCAGCAGCCAGGCCGGGACTAGGTGGGAGACCCAGTACTTC | CASSQAGTRWETQYF
TRBD2 | TRBJ2-1 | - | TRBV5-1 | TGCGCCAGCAGCTTGACTAGCGGGAGGGGGAATGAGCAGTTCTTC | CASSLTSGRGNEQFF
- | TRBJ1-5 | few | TRBV28 | TGTGCCAGCAGTTTGGGGGGGACCCAGCATTTT | CASSLGGTQHF